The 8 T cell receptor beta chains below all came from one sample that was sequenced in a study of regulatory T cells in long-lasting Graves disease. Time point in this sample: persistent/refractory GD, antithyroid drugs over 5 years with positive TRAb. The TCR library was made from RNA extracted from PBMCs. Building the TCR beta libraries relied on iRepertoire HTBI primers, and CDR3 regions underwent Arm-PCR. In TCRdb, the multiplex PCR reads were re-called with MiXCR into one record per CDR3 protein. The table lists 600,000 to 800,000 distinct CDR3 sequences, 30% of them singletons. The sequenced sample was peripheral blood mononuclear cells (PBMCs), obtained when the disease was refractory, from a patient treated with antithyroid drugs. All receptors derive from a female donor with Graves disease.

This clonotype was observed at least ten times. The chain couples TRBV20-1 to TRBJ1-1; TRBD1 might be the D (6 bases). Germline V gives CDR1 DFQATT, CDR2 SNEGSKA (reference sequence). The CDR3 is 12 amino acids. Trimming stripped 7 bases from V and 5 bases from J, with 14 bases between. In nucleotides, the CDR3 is TGCAGTGAAGGGACCAGGGGAACTGAAGCTTTCTTT. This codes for CSEGTRGTEAFF.

The DNA of the CDR3 is TGTGCCAGCAGCCCCGGACAGGGGAGGGATTCACCCCTCCACTTT. Amino acids: CASSPGQGRDSPLHF. The V call is TRBV7-6, the J call TRBJ1-6; 9 nucleotides match TRBD1. This CDR3 contains 15 residues. Trimming removed 5 bases from V and 8 bases from J; junction bases left unmatched: 7. Germline V lookup: CDR1 SGHVS, CDR2 FNYEAQ.

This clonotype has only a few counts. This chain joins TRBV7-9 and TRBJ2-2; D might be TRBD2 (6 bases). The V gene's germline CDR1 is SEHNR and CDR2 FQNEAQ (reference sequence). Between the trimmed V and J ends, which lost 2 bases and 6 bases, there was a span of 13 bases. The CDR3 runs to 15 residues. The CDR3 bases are TGTGCCAGCAGCTTAACGGGAGTGCCCGCCGGGGAGCTGTTTTTT. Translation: CASSLTGVPAGELFF.

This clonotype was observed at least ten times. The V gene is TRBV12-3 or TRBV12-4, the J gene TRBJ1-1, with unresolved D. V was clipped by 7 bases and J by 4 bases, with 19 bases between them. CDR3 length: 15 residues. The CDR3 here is CASTQERRESTEAFF. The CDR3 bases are TGTGCCAGCACCCAGGAGCGCCGTGAAAGCACTGAAGCTTTCTTT.

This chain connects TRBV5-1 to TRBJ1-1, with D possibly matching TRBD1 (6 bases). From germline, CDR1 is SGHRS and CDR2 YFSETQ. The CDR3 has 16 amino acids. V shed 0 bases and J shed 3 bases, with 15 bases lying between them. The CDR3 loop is CASSLGPRDKDTEAFF. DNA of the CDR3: TGCGCCAGCAGCTTGGGCCCTCGGGACAAGGACACTGAAGCTTTCTTT.

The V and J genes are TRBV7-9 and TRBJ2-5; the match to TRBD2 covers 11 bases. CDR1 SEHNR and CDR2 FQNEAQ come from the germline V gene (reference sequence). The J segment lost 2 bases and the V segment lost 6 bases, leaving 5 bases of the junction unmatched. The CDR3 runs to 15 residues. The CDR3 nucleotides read TGTGCCAGCAGGCGAGCTAGCGGGAGGCAAGAGACCCAGTACTTC. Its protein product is CASRRASGRQETQYF.

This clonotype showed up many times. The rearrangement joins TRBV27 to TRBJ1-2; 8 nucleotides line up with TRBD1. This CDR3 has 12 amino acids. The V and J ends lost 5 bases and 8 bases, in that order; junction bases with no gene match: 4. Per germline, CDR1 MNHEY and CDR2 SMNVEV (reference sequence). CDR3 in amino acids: CASSPQGGGYTF. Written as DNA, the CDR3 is TGTGCCAGCAGTCCACAGGGGGGCGGCTACACCTTC.

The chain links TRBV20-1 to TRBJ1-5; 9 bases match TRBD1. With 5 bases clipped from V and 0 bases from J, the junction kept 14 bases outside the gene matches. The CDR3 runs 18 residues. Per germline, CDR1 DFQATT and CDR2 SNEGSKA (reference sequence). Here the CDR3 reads CSAPKRDRDPYSNQPQHF. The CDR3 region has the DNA TGCAGTGCTCCTAAACGGGACAGGGATCCTTATAGCAATCAGCCCCAGCATTTT.